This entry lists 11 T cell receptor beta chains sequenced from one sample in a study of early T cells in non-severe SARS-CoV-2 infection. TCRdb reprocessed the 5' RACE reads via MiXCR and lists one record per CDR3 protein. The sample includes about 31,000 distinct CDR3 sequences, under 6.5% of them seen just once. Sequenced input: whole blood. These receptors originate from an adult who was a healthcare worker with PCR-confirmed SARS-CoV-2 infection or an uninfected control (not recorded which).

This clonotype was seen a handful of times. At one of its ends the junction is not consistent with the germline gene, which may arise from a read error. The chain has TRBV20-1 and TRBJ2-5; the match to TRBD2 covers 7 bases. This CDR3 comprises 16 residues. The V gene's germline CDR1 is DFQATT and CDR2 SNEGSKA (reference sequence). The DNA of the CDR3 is TGCAGTGCTAGGGGCCCCCCAGCGGGGACGGGAGAGACCCGGTACTTC. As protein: CSARGPPAGTGETRYF.

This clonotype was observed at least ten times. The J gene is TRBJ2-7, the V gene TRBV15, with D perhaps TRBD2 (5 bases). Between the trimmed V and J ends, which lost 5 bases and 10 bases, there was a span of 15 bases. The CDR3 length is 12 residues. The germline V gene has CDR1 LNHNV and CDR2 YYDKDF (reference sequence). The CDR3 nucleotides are TGTGCCACCAGCTATGGAGGTGGGTACCAGTACTTC. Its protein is CATSYGGGYQYF.

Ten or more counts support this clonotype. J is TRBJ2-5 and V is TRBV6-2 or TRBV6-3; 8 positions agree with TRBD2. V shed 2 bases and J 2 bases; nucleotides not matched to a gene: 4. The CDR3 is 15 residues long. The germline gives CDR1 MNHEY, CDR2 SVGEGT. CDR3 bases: TGTGCCAGCAGTTACGGGACTAGACTTCAAGAGACCCAGTACTTC. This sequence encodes CASSYGTRLQETQYF.

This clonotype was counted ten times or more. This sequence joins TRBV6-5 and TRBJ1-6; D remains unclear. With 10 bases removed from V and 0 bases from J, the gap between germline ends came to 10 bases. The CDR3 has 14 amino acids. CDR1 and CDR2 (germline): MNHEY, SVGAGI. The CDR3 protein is CATKLSSYNSPLHF. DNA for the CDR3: TGTGCCACAAAATTGAGCTCCTATAATTCACCCCTCCACTTT.

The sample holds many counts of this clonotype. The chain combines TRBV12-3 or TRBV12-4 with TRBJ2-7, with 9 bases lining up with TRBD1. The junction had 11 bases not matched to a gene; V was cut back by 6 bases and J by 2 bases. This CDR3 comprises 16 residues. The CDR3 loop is CASSPHGQGTTYEQYF. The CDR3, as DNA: TGTGCCAGCAGCCCCCATGGACAGGGGACAACCTACGAGCAGTACTTC.

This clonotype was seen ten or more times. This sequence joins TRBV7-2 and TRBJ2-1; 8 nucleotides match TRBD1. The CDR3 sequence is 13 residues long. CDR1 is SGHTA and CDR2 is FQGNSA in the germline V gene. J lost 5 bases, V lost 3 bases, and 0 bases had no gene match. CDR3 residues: CASSLDRDNEQFF. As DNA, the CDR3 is TGTGCCAGCAGCTTGGACAGGGACAATGAGCAGTTCTTC. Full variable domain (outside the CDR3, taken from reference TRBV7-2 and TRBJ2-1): GAGVSQSPSNKVTEKGKDVELRCDPISGHTALYWYRQSLGQGLEFLIYFQGNSAPDKSGLPSDRFSAERTGGSVSTLTIQRTQQEDSAVYLCASSLDRDNEQFFGPGTRLTVL.

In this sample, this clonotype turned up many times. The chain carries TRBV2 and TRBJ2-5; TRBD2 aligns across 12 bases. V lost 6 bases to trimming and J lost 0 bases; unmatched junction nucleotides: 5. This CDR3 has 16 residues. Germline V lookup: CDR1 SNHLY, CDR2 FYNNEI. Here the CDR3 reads CASRARTSGNQETQYF. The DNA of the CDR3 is TGTGCCAGCAGGGCTCGGACTAGCGGGAACCAAGAGACCCAGTACTTC.

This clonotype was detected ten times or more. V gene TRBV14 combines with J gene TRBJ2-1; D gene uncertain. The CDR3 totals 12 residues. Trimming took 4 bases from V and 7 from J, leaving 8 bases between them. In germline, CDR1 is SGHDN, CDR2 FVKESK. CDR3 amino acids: CASSRKLNEQFF. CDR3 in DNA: TGTGCCAGCAGCCGCAAGCTAAATGAGCAGTTCTTC.

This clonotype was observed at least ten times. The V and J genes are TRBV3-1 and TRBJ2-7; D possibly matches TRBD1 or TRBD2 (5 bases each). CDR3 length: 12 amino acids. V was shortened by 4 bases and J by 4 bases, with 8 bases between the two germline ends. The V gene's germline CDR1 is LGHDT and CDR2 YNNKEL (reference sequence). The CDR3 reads CASSRDEYEQYF. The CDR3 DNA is TGTGCCAGCAGCCGGGACGAGTACGAGCAGTACTTC.

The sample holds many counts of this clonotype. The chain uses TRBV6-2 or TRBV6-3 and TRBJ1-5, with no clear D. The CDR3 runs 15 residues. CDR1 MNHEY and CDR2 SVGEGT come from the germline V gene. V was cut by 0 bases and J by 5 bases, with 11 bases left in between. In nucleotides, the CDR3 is TGTGCCAGCAGTTACTCGAGGAGGGTAGATCAGCCCCAGCATTTT. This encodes CASSYSRRVDQPQHF.

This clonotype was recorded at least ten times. This CDR3 is CASSLDPNQETQYF. The CDR3 bases are TGTGCCAGCAGTTTGGACCCTAACCAAGAGACCCAGTACTTC. This sequence joins TRBV6-6 and TRBJ2-5; D is ambiguous. Trimming took 4 bases from V and 0 from J, leaving 9 bases between them. The CDR3 runs to 14 residues. The germline gives CDR1 MNHNY, CDR2 SVGAGI (reference sequence).